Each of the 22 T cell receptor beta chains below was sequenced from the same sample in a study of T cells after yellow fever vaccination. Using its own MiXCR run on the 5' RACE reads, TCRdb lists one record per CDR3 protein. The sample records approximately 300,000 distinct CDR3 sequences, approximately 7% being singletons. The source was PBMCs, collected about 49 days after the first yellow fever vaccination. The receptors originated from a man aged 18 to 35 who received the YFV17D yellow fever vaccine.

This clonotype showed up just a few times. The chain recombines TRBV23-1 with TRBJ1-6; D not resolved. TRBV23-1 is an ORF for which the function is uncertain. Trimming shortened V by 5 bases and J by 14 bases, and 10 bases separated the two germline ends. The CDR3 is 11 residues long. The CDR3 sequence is CASSVAQTLHF. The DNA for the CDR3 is TGCGCCAGCAGTGTCGCCCAAACCCTCCACTTT.

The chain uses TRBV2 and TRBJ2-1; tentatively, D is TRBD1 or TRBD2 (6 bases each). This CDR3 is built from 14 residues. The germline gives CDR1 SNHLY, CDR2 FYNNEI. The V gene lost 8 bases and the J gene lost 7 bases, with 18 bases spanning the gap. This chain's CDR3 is CASGTGALGNEQFF. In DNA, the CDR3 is TGTGCCAGCGGAACGGGGGCTCTTGGGAATGAGCAGTTCTTC.

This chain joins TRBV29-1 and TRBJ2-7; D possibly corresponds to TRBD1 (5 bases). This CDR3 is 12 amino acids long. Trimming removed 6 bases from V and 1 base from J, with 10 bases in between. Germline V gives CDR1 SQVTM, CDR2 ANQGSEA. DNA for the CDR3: TGCAGCGTGATGACAGAATCCTACGAGCAGTACGTC. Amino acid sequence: CSVMTESYEQYV.

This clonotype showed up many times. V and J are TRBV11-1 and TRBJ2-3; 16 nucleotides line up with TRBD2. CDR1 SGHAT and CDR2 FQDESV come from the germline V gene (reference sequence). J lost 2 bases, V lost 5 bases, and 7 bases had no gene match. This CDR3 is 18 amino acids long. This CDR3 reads CASSAGTSGGGPTDTQYF. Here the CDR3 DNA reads TGTGCCAGCAGCGCCGGGACTAGCGGGGGGGGACCCACAGATACGCAGTATTTT.

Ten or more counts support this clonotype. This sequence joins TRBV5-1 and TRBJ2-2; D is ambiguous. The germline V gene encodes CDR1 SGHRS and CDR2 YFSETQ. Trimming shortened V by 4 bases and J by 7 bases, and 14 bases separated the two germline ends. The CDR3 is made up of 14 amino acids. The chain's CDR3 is CASSGALVDGELFF. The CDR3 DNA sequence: TGCGCCAGCAGCGGAGCGTTGGTGGACGGGGAGCTGTTTTTT.

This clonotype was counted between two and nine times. The DNA of the CDR3 is TGTGCCAGCTCGCCGCCGGGGACAGGTACCTACGAGCAGTACTTC. Translated: CASSPPGTGTYEQYF. The chain carries TRBV18 and TRBJ2-7; 8 bases are shared with TRBD1. The trim removed 6 bases at V and 2 bases at J, leaving 9 bases unmatched. Germline CDR1 and CDR2: KGHSH and LQKENI. The CDR3 covers 15 residues.

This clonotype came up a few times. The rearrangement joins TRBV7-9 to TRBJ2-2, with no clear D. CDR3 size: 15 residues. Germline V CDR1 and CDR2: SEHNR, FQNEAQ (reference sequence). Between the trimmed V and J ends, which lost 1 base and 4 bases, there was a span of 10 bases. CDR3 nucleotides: TGTGCCAGCAGCTTAGGTTCAGGTATCACCGGGGAGCTGTTTTTT. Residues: CASSLGSGITGELFF.

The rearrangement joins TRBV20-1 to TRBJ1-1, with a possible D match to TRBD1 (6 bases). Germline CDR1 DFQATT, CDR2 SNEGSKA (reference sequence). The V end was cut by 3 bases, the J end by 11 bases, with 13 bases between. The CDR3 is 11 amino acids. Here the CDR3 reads CSASRGAEAFF. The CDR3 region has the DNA TGCAGTGCTAGTCGGGGGGCCGAGGCTTTCTTT.

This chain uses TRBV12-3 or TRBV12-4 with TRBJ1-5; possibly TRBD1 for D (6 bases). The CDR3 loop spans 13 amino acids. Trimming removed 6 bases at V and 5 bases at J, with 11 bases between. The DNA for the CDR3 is TGTGCCAGCAGGGCGACAGGTGATCAGCCCCAGCATTTT. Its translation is CASRATGDQPQHF.

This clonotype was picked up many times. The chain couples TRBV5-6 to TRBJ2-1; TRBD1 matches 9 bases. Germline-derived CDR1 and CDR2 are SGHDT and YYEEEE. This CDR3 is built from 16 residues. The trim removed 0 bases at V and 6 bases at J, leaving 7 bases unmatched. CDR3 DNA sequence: TGTGCCAGCAGCTTGGGGACCGGGACAGGGCTCAATGAGCAGTTCTTC. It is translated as CASSLGTGTGLNEQFF.

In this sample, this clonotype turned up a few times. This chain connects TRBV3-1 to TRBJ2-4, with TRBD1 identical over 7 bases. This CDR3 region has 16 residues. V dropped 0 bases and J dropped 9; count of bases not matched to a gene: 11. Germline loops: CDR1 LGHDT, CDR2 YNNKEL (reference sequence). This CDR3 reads CASSQDVGTAFGIQYF. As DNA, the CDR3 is TGTGCCAGCAGCCAAGATGTCGGGACAGCTTTCGGCATTCAGTACTTC.

The CDR3 spells CASKTSGNTIYF. CDR3 coding DNA: TGTGCCAGCAAAACCTCTGGAAACACCATATATTTT. V and J are TRBV6-6 and TRBJ1-3; D is uncertain. This CDR3 is built from 12 residues. The germline V gene has CDR1 MNHNY and CDR2 SVGAGI (reference sequence). Trimming took off 7 bases at V and 0 bases at J, with 4 bases between the two ends.

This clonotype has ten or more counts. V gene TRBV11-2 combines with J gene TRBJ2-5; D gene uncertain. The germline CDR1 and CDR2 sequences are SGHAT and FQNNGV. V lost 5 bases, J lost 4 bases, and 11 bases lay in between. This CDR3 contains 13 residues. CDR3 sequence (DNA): TGTGCCAGCAGCCTACGATGGGGAGAGACCCAGTACTTC. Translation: CASSLRWGETQYF.

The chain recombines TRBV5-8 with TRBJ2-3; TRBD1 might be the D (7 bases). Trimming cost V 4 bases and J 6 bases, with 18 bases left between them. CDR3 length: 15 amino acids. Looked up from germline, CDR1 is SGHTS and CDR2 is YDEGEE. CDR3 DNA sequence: TGTGCCAGCAGCATTTATCCGACAGGGAGGGATACGCAGTATTTT. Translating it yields CASSIYPTGRDTQYF. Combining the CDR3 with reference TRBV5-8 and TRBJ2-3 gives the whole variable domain EAGVTQSPTHLIKTRGQQATLRCSPISGHTSVYWYQQALGLGLQFLLWYDEGEERNRGNFPPRFSGRQFPNYSSELNVNALELEDSALYLCASSIYPTGRDTQYFGPGTRLTVL.

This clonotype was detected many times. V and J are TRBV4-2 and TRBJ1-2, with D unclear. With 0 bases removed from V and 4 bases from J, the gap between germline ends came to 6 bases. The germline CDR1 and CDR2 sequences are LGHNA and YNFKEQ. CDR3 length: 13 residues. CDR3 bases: TGTGCCAGCAGCCAAGATAAATTCTATGGCTACACCTTC. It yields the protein CASSQDKFYGYTF.

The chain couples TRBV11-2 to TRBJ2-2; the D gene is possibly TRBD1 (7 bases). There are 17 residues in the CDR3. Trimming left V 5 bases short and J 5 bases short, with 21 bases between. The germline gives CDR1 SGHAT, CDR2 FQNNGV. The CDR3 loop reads CASSPPRRGPWTGELFF. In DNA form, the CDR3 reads TGTGCCAGCAGCCCACCCAGGAGGGGGCCGTGGACCGGGGAGCTGTTTTTT.

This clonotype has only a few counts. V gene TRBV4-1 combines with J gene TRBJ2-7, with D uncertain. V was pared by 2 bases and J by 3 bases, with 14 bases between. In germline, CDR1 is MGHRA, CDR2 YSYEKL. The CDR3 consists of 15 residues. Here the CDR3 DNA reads TGCGCCAGCAGCCAAACCCCGGTCCAGAGCTACGAGCAGTACTTC. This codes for CASSQTPVQSYEQYF.

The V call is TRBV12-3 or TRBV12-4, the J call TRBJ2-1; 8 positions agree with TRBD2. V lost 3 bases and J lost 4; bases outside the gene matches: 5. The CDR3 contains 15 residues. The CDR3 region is CASSFTSGQYNEQFF. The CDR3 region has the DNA TGTGCCAGCAGTTTTACTAGCGGTCAATACAATGAGCAGTTCTTC.

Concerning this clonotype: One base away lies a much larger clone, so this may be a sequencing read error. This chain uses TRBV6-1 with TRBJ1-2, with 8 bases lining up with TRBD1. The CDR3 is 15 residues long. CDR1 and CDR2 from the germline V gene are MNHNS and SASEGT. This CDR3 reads CVSSAGTGVPYGYTF. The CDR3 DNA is TGTGTCAGCAGCGCCGGGACAGGTGTCCCCTATGGCTACACCTTC.

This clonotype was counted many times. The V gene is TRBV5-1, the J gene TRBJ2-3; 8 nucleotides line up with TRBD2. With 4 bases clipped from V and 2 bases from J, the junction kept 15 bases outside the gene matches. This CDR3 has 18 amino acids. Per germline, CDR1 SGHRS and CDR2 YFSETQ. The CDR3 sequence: CASSPRSSGGPITDTQYF. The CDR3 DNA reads TGCGCCAGCAGCCCTAGATCAAGCGGGGGCCCGATCACAGATACGCAGTATTTT.

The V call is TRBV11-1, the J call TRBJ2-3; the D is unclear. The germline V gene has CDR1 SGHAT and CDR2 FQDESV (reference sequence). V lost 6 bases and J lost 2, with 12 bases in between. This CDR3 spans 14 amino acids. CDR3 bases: TGTGCCAGCAGTGGAAGGGCGGCCACAGATACGCAGTATTTT. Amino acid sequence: CASSGRAATDTQYF. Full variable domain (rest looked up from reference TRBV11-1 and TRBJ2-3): EAEVAQSPRYKITEKSQAVAFWCDPISGHATLYWYRQILGQGPELLVQFQDESVVDDSQLPKDRFSAERLKGVDSTLKIQPAELGDSAMYLCASSGRAATDTQYFGPGTRLTVL.

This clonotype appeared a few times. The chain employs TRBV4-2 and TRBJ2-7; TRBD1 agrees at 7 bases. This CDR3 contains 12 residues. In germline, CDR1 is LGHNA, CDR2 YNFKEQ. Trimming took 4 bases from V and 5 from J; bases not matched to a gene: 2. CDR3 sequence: CASSRDRDEQYF. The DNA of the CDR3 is TGTGCCAGCAGCCGAGACAGGGACGAGCAGTACTTC.